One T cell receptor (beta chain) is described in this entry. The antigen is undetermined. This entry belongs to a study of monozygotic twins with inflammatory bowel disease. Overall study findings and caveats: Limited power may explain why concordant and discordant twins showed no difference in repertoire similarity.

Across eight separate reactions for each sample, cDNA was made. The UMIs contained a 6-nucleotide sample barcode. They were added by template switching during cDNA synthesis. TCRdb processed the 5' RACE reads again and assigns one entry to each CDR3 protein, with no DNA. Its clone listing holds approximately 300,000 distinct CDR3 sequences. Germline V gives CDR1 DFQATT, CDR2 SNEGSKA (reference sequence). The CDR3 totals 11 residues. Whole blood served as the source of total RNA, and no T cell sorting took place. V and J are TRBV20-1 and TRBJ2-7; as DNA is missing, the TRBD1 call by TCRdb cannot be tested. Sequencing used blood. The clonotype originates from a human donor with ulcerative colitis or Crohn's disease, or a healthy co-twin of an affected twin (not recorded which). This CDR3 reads CSTSAHYEQYF.